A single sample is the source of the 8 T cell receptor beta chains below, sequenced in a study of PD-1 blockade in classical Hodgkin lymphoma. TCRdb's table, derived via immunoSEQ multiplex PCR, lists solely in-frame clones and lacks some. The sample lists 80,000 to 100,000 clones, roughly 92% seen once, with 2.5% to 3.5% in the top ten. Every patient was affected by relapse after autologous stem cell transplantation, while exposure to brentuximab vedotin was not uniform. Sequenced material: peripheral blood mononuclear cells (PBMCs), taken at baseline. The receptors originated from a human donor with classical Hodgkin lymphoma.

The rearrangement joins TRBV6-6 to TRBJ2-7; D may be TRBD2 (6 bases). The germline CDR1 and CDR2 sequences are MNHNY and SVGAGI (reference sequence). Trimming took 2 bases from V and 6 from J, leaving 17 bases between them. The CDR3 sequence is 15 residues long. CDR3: CASSYRGRSAGEQYF. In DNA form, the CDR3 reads TGTGCCAGCAGTTACCGGGGGAGATCGGCGGGCGAGCAGTACTTC.

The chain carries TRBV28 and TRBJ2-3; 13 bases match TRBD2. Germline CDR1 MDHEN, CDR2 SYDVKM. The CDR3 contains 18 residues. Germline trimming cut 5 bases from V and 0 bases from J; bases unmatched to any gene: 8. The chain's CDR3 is CASSPPGLAGRSTDTQYF. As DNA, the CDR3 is TGTGCCAGCAGTCCACCGGGACTAGCGGGGCGTAGCACAGATACGCAGTATTTT.

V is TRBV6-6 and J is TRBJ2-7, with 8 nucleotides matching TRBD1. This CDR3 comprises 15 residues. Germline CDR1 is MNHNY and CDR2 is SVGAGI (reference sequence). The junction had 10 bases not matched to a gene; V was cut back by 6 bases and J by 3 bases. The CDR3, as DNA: TGTGCCAGCAGCCTTGGACAGGGCCACCTCTACGAGCAGTACTTC. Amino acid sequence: CASSLGQGHLYEQYF.

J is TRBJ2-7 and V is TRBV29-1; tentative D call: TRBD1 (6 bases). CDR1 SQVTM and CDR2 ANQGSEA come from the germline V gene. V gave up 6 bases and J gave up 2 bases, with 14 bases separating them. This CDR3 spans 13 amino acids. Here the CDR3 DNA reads TGCAGCGTGGAACAGGGAAACCCCTACGAGCAGTACTTC. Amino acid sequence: CSVEQGNPYEQYF.

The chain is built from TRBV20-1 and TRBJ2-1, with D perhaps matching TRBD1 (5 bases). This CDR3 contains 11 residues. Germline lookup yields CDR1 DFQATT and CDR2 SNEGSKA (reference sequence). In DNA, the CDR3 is TGCAGCAGGGTGGATAACCTTGAGCAGTTCTTC. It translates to CSRVDNLEQFF.

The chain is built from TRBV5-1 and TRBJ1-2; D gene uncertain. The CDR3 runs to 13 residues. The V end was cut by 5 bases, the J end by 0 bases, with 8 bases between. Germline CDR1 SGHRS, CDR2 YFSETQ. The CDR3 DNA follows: TGCGCCAGCAGTACAGCCACTAACTATGGCTACACCTTC. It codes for CASSTATNYGYTF.

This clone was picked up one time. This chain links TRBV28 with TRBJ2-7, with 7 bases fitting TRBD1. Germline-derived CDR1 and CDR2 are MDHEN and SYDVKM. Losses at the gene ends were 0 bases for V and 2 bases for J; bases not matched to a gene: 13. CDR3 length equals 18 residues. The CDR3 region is CASSLWGQPGGGPYEQYF. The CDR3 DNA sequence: TGTGCCAGCAGTTTATGGGGCCAACCAGGGGGTGGGCCCTACGAGCAGTACTTC.

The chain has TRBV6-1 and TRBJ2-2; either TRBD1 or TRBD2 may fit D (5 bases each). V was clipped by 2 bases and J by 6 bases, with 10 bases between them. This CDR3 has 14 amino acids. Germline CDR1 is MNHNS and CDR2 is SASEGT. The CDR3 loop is CASSENGAAGELFF. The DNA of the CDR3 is TGTGCCAGCAGTGAAAACGGGGCGGCCGGGGAGCTGTTTTTT.